This passage covers 9 T cell receptor beta chains from one sample sequenced in a study of cytomegalovirus exposure and HLA in healthy donors (dated by TCRdb to 2017 to 2019). Libraries were built with the immunoSEQ multiplex PCR assay. A mixture of 60 forward primers for TCR Vbeta segments and 13 reverse primers for TCR Jbeta segments was used in the multiplex PCR. Drawn from immuneACCESS, this table holds only the in-frame rearrangements with V and J called that TCRdb kept. Clones are partly lost; checked studies trace under half to an unresolved V gene and leave the rest unexplained. This sample is represented by about 100,000 clones; around 80% of them were singletons. Clones ranked in the top ten supply approximately 7.9% of the sample. Sequencing was carried out using PBMCs. All receptors come from a man aged 25-45 years in good health and CMV-seronegative.

The chain links TRBV9 to TRBJ2-1; 8 nucleotides align to TRBD2. V gave up 6 bases and J gave up 3 bases; unmatched junction bases: 5. Germline CDR1 reads SGDLS; CDR2 reads YYNGEE. The CDR3 totals 14 residues. The CDR3 nucleotides read TGTGCCAGCACCAGGACTAGCCTCTACAATGAGCAGTTCTTC. Encoded protein: CASTRTSLYNEQFF.

The J gene is TRBJ2-3, the V gene TRBV9; 9 positions match TRBD2. The CDR3 is 16 residues long. Germline V CDR1 and CDR2: SGDLS, YYNGEE. V lost 3 bases to trimming and J lost 3 bases; unmatched junction nucleotides: 8. CDR3 DNA: TGTGCCAGCAGCGCCGGACTAGCGATTATGACAGATACGCAGTATTTT. The encoded protein is CASSAGLAIMTDTQYF.

The chain carries TRBV19 and TRBJ1-1, with 9 bases that match TRBD1. Germline-derived CDR1 and CDR2 are LNHDA and SQIVND (reference sequence). Trimming cost V 4 bases and J 4 bases; bases outside gene matches: 7. The CDR3 is 15 amino acids. CDR3 coding DNA: TGTGCCAGTAGTACCTCCGGGACAGGGTTCACTGAAGCTTTCTTT. It is translated as CASSTSGTGFTEAFF.

The chain's CDR3 is CASHPQGYGELFF. The CDR3 nucleotides are TGTGCCAGTCACCCACAGGGCTACGGGGAGCTGTTTTTT. The chain couples TRBV2 to TRBJ2-2, with D maybe TRBD1 (6 bases). CDR3 length: 13 amino acids. V lost 9 bases and J lost 7, with 15 bases in between. Germline loops: CDR1 SNHLY, CDR2 FYNNEI.

The chain carries TRBV7-9 and TRBJ1-5; TRBD1 matches at 8 bases. V lost 5 bases to trimming and J lost 0 bases; unmatched junction nucleotides: 3. Germline CDR1 is SEHNR and CDR2 is FQNEAQ (reference sequence). The CDR3 consists of 15 residues. The chain's CDR3 is CASSPGQGSNQPQHF. DNA for the CDR3: TGTGCCAGCAGCCCCGGACAGGGTAGCAATCAGCCCCAGCATTTT.

The genes are TRBV18 and TRBJ2-3; no clear D gene. The CDR3 contains 16 residues. Germline loops: CDR1 KGHSH, CDR2 LQKENI. V was trimmed by 0 bases and J by 5 bases, leaving 15 bases between them. In nucleotides, the CDR3 is TGTGCCAGCTCACCACCGTCACTCAAGGAGAGAGATACGCAGTATTTT. This gives the protein CASSPPSLKERDTQYF.

The chain couples TRBV5-1 to TRBJ1-1; D is possibly TRBD1 (5 bases). The CDR3 covers 14 residues. In germline, CDR1 is SGHRS, CDR2 YFSETQ. The V and J ends lost 2 bases and 6 bases respectively, with 14 bases between them. The CDR3 DNA is TGCGCCAGCAGCTTTGACGGGGGAGGGCCTGAAGCTTTCTTT. Translated, it gives CASSFDGGGPEAFF.

This rearrangement joins TRBV5-1 to TRBJ2-3, with a possible D match to TRBD2 (5 bases). V gave up 4 bases and J gave up 0 bases, with 9 bases separating them. CDR3 length: 14 amino acids. Germline V CDR1 and CDR2: SGHRS, YFSETQ. The CDR3 is CASSVSDSTDTQYF. The CDR3 DNA is TGCGCCAGCAGCGTTAGCGACAGCACAGATACGCAGTATTTT.

CDR3 sequence (DNA): TGTGCCAGCAGAATTTCGGCGGGGAAGAGAAACGAGCAGTACTTC. Its translation: CASRISAGKRNEQYF. The V call is TRBV27, the J call TRBJ2-7; D may be TRBD2 (6 bases). Trimming removed 6 bases at V and 5 bases at J, with 20 bases between. The CDR3 is 15 amino acids. The germline gives CDR1 MNHEY, CDR2 SMNVEV (reference sequence).